The 23 T cell receptor beta chains below all came from one sample that was sequenced in a study of blood T cell repertoires in COVID-19. The method was immunoSEQ multiplex PCR; TCRdb's version includes in-frame clones alone and lacks a portion of them. The sample holds 150,000 or so clones, around 80% seen once. Sequencing was carried out using PBMCs or T cells enriched from blood (not recorded which). These receptors all stem from a woman aged 45-59 years who had recovered from COVID-19.

The rearrangement uses TRBV4-1 and TRBJ2-1; 7 bases are shared with TRBD2. Germline CDR1 is MGHRA and CDR2 is YSYEKL. The CDR3 extends over 17 amino acids. Trimming cost V 0 bases and J 3 bases; bases outside gene matches: 8. The CDR3 reads CASSQDVSGGHYNEQFF. In DNA, the CDR3 is TGCGCCAGCAGCCAAGATGTTTCGGGGGGTCACTACAATGAGCAGTTCTTC.

The chain uses TRBV11-2 and TRBJ1-2, with unresolved D. The length of the CDR3 is 12 residues. Trimming stripped 7 bases from V and 4 bases from J, with 10 bases between. CDR1 and CDR2 (germline): SGHAT, FQNNGV. CDR3 amino acids: CASTILGYGYTF. The CDR3 DNA reads TGTGCCAGCACCATACTCGGCTATGGCTACACCTTC.

This sequence joins TRBV7-9 and TRBJ2-7, with 8 positions matching TRBD1. This CDR3 has 16 amino acids. The germline CDR1 and CDR2 sequences are SEHNR and FQNEAQ (reference sequence). J was trimmed by 7 bases and V by 2 bases; bases with no gene match: 13. CDR3 protein: CASSLTRTGRHREQYF. The CDR3 coding sequence is TGTGCCAGCAGCTTAACGAGGACAGGGAGGCACCGGGAGCAGTACTTC.

As DNA, the CDR3 is TGTGCTAGTGGTTTGGGCCACTCTGGCTATGGCTACACCTTC. Amino acid sequence: CASGLGHSGYGYTF. The chain links TRBV12-5 to TRBJ1-2; no clear D. The CDR3 runs 14 residues. Germline lookup yields CDR1 LGHNT and CDR2 FRNRAP. Trimming pared 1 base from V and 4 bases from J, leaving 10 bases between. The full variable domain, rest sourced from reference TRBV12-5 and TRBJ1-2, is DARVTQTPRHKVTEMGQEVTMRCQPILGHNTVFWYRQTMMQGLELLAYFRNRAPLDDSGMPKDRFSAEMPDATLATLKIQPSEPRDSAVYFCASGLGHSGYGYTFGSGTRLTVV.

This chain joins TRBV18 and TRBJ1-2, with unresolved D. Trimming shortened V by 1 base and J by 7 bases, and 16 bases separated the two germline ends. CDR3 length: 15 amino acids. CDR1 is KGHSH and CDR2 is LQKENI in the germline V gene. As DNA, the CDR3 is TGTGCCAGCTCACCACAAGCCGGACGGGAGGGTGGCTACACCTTC. As protein: CASSPQAGREGGYTF.

This chain connects TRBV18 to TRBJ1-1, with 8 bases matching TRBD1. V lost 6 bases to trimming and J lost 4 bases; unmatched junction nucleotides: 7. Germline loops: CDR1 KGHSH, CDR2 LQKENI. The CDR3 extends over 14 amino acids. Here the CDR3 reads CASSSQGVGTEAFF. The CDR3 region has the DNA TGTGCCAGCTCGTCACAGGGGGTGGGCACTGAAGCTTTCTTT.

The chain couples TRBV6-1 to TRBJ2-2; D is perhaps TRBD1 (5 bases). The CDR3 totals 13 residues. Germline CDR1 MNHNS, CDR2 SASEGT. V was shortened by 3 bases and J by 3 bases, with 5 bases between the two germline ends. CDR3: CASSDRDTGELFF. Here the CDR3 DNA reads TGTGCCAGCAGTGACAGGGACACCGGGGAGCTGTTTTTT.

The gene calls are TRBV28 and TRBJ1-5; 7 bases fit TRBD1. The CDR3 length is 15 residues. Germline values: CDR1 MDHEN, CDR2 SYDVKM. Trimming at V came to 9 bases and at J to 2 bases, leaving 10 bases not matched to a gene. CDR3 nucleotide sequence: TGTGCCAGTACGCGAAACAGGGGAGGCAATCAGCCCCAGCATTTT. Protein sequence: CASTRNRGGNQPQHF.

V usage is TRBV5-1 and J usage is TRBJ2-5, with TRBD1 identical over 9 bases. Germline V lookup: CDR1 SGHRS, CDR2 YFSETQ. Unmatched junction bases numbered 8, after V lost 3 bases and J lost 5 bases. The CDR3 has 15 residues. The CDR3 DNA sequence: TGCGCCAGCAGCTACTCAGGGGGACAGGGTGAGACCCAGTACTTC. This sequence encodes CASSYSGGQGETQYF.

The rearrangement uses TRBV5-4 and TRBJ2-3, with a possible D match to TRBD2 (6 bases). This CDR3 is built from 15 residues. V lost 0 bases to trimming and J lost 1 base, with 9 bases between them. Germline V gives CDR1 SGHNT, CDR2 YYREEE (reference sequence). CDR3 nucleotide sequence: TGTGCCAGCAGCTTGGGACTAGAGGGCACAGATACGCAGTATTTT. Residues: CASSLGLEGTDTQYF.

CDR3: CASSQYTGHDTDTQYF. The DNA for the CDR3 is TGTGCCAGCAGTCAATATACAGGGCATGACACAGATACGCAGTATTTT. The chain links TRBV27 to TRBJ2-3, with a tentative D call TRBD1 (6 bases). CDR3 length: 16 residues. Trimming stripped 5 bases from V and 2 bases from J, with 17 bases between. Germline CDR1 and CDR2: MNHEY and SMNVEV (reference sequence).

V usage is TRBV6-6 and J usage is TRBJ1-2, with D possibly being TRBD1 (5 bases). Germline loops: CDR1 MNHNY, CDR2 SVGAGI (reference sequence). The ends were cut back, 7 bases at V and 1 base at J, with 13 bases in the middle. The CDR3 spans 14 residues. The CDR3 sequence: CASTRTLVNYGYTF. In DNA, the CDR3 is TGTGCCAGCACCCGGACATTGGTTAACTATGGCTACACCTTC.

This rearrangement joins TRBV7-8 to TRBJ1-5; 9 bases are a match to TRBD1. Trimming cost V 5 bases and J 2 bases; bases outside gene matches: 7. The germline V gene has CDR1 SGHVS and CDR2 FQNEAQ. The CDR3 has 16 amino acids. Here the CDR3 reads CASSKEDRGRNQPQHF. The DNA for the CDR3 is TGTGCCAGCAGCAAAGAGGACAGGGGTCGCAATCAGCCCCAGCATTTT.

V is TRBV7-3 and J is TRBJ2-3; 7 bases map to TRBD1. After removal of 5 bases from V and 1 base from J, the junction contained 3 bases not matched to a gene. The CDR3 is made up of 14 amino acids. Germline CDR1 is SGHTA and CDR2 is FQGTGA. In DNA form, the CDR3 reads TGTGCCAGCAGCCTAGACAGGGGCACAGATACGCAGTATTTT. Amino acid sequence: CASSLDRGTDTQYF.

The rearrangement links TRBV5-8 to TRBJ1-2; the D is unclear. This CDR3 comprises 14 residues. V dropped 0 bases and J dropped 4 bases, with 10 bases sitting between them. The germline CDR1 and CDR2 sequences are SGHTS and YDEGEE. DNA for the CDR3: TGTGCCAGCAGCTTGGAACGAGCTTTCTATGGCTACACCTTC. This encodes CASSLERAFYGYTF. The full variable domain, completed using reference TRBV5-8 and TRBJ1-2, is EAGVTQSPTHLIKTRGQQATLRCSPISGHTSVYWYQQALGLGLQFLLWYDEGEERNRGNFPPRFSGRQFPNYSSELNVNALELEDSALYLCASSLERAFYGYTFGSGTRLTVV.

The J gene is TRBJ2-5, the V gene TRBV9; 12 bases fit TRBD2. The CDR3 runs 14 residues. From germline, CDR1 is SGDLS and CDR2 YYNGEE. J lost 3 bases, V lost 3 bases, and 0 bases had no gene match. The CDR3 DNA follows: TGTGCCAGCAGCGCTAGCGGGGGGGAAGAGACCCAGTACTTC. It is translated as CASSASGGEETQYF.

The gene calls are TRBV7-9 and TRBJ2-5; D is undetermined. In germline, CDR1 is SEHNR, CDR2 FQNEAQ (reference sequence). The CDR3 covers 13 residues. V dropped 5 bases and J dropped 3 bases, with 10 bases sitting between them. CDR3 sequence reads: CASSHYNKETQYF. CDR3 sequence (DNA): TGTGCCAGCAGCCATTATAACAAAGAGACCCAGTACTTC.

This sequence joins TRBV19 and TRBJ1-1; D not certain. Germline loops: CDR1 LNHDA, CDR2 SQIVND (reference sequence). The CDR3 has 14 residues. The V and J ends lost 5 bases and 3 bases respectively, with 13 bases between them. The CDR3 DNA sequence: TGTGCCAGTAGTCCTGAACGGGTGTACACTGAAGCTTTCTTT. Translated, it gives CASSPERVYTEAFF.

V and J are TRBV2 and TRBJ2-5; a weak D match, TRBD2 (5 bases). The germline V gene has CDR1 SNHLY and CDR2 FYNNEI. The length of the CDR3 is 14 residues. V was shortened by 6 bases and J by 2 bases, with 13 bases between the two germline ends. CDR3: CASRPLRTQETQYF. The CDR3 DNA reads as TGTGCCAGCAGACCCCTAAGGACTCAAGAGACCCAGTACTTC.

The CDR3 spells CASSLVESKETQYF. The CDR3 nucleotides read TGTGCCAGCAGCTTGGTAGAATCTAAAGAGACCCAGTACTTC. The chain couples TRBV5-4 to TRBJ2-5; no reliable D call. V lost 0 bases and J 3 bases, leaving 9 bases between the germline ends. The germline V gene has CDR1 SGHNT and CDR2 YYREEE (reference sequence). This CDR3 comprises 14 residues.

The genes are TRBV6-5 and TRBJ1-1, with TRBD1 as a possible D gene (5 bases). The CDR3 totals 13 residues. V was trimmed by 6 bases and J by 2 bases, leaving 10 bases between them. Germline V CDR1 and CDR2: MNHEY, SVGAGI. CDR3 in DNA: TGTGCCAGCAGACAGGACTACAACACTGAAGCTTTCTTT. The encoded protein is CASRQDYNTEAFF.

This rearrangement joins TRBV6-6 to TRBJ2-5; 8 bases align to TRBD1. Germline CDR1 reads MNHNY; CDR2 reads SVGAGI (reference sequence). V lost 4 bases to trimming and J lost 5 bases; unmatched junction nucleotides: 9. This CDR3 has 15 residues. As DNA, the CDR3 is TGTGCCAGCAGTTCCGAAGACAGGGGCAGGGAGACCCAGTACTTC. Amino acids: CASSSEDRGRETQYF.

V gene TRBV11-1 combines with J gene TRBJ2-7; D remains ambiguous. Trimming cost V 3 bases and J 2 bases, with 8 bases left between them. This CDR3 has 13 amino acids. Germline V CDR1 and CDR2: SGHAT, FQDESV (reference sequence). The CDR3 DNA reads TGTGCCAGCAGCTTGGGCAGAGCCTACGAGCAGTACTTC. Residues: CASSLGRAYEQYF.